This entry concerns a single T cell receptor beta chain. These data are taken from a study of shared clonotypes between healthy human individuals. Sequencing was performed with immunoSEQ multiplex PCR; in TCRdb, only in-frame clones are kept and a portion is missing. This table holds roughly 500,000 clones, 90% to 96% found once. There are 22 residues in the CDR3. V lost 3 bases to trimming and J lost 0 bases; unmatched junction nucleotides: 23. CDR1 is MDHEN and CDR2 is SYDVKM in the germline V gene. Sequenced input: naive CD4+ T cells sorted from blood. Subset in this sample: CD45RA+ positively selected. The receptor was isolated from a woman in her twenties or thirties in good health. V is TRBV28 and J is TRBJ1-5; 7 nucleotides align to TRBD1. The CDR3 reads CASSFSWTMGGGAISSNQPQHF. The CDR3 DNA reads as TGTGCCAGCAGTTTTTCTTGGACGATGGGAGGGGGCGCAATTAGTAGCAATCAGCCCCAGCATTTT. The variable domain in full, with the rest retrieved from reference TRBV28 and TRBJ1-5, is DVKVTQSSRYLVKRTGEKVFLECVQDMDHENMFWYRQDPGLGLRLIYFSYDVKMKEKGDIPEGYSVSREKKERFSLILESASTNQTSMYLCASSFSWTMGGGAISSNQPQHFGDGTRLSIL.